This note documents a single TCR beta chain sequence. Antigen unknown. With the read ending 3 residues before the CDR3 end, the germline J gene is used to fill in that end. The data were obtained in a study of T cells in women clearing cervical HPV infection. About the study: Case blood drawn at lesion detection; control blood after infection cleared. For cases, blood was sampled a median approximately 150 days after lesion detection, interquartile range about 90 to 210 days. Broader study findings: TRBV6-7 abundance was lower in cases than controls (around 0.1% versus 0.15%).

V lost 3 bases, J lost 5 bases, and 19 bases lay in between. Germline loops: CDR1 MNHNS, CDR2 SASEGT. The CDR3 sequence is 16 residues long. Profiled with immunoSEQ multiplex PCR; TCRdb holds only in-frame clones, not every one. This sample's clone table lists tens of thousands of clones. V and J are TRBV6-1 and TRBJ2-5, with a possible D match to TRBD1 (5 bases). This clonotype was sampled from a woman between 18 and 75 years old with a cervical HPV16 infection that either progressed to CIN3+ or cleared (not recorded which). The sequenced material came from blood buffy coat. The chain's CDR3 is CASSEIGARVPETQYF. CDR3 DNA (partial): TGTGCCAGCAGTGAGATAGGGGCAAGAGTCCCCGAGACC.